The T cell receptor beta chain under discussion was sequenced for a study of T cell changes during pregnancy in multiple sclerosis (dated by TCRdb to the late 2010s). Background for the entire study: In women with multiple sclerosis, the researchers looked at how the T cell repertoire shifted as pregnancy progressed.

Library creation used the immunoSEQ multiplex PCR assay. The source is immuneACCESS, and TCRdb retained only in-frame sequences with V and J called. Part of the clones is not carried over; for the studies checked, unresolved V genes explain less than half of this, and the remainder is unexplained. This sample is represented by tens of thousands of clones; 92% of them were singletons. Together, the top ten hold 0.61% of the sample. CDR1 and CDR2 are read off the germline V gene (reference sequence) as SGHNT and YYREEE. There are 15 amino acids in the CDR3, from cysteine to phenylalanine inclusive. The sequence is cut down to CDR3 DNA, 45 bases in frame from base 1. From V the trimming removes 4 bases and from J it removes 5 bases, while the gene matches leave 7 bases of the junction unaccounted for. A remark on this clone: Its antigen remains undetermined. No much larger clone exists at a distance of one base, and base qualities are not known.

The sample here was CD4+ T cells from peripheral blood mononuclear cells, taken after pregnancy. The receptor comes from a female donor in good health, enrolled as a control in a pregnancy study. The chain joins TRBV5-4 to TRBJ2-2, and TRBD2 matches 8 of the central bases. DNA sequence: TGTGCCAGCAGCCCCCCGCGGGAGGCAACCGGGGAGCTGTTTTTT. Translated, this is CASSPPREATGELFF.